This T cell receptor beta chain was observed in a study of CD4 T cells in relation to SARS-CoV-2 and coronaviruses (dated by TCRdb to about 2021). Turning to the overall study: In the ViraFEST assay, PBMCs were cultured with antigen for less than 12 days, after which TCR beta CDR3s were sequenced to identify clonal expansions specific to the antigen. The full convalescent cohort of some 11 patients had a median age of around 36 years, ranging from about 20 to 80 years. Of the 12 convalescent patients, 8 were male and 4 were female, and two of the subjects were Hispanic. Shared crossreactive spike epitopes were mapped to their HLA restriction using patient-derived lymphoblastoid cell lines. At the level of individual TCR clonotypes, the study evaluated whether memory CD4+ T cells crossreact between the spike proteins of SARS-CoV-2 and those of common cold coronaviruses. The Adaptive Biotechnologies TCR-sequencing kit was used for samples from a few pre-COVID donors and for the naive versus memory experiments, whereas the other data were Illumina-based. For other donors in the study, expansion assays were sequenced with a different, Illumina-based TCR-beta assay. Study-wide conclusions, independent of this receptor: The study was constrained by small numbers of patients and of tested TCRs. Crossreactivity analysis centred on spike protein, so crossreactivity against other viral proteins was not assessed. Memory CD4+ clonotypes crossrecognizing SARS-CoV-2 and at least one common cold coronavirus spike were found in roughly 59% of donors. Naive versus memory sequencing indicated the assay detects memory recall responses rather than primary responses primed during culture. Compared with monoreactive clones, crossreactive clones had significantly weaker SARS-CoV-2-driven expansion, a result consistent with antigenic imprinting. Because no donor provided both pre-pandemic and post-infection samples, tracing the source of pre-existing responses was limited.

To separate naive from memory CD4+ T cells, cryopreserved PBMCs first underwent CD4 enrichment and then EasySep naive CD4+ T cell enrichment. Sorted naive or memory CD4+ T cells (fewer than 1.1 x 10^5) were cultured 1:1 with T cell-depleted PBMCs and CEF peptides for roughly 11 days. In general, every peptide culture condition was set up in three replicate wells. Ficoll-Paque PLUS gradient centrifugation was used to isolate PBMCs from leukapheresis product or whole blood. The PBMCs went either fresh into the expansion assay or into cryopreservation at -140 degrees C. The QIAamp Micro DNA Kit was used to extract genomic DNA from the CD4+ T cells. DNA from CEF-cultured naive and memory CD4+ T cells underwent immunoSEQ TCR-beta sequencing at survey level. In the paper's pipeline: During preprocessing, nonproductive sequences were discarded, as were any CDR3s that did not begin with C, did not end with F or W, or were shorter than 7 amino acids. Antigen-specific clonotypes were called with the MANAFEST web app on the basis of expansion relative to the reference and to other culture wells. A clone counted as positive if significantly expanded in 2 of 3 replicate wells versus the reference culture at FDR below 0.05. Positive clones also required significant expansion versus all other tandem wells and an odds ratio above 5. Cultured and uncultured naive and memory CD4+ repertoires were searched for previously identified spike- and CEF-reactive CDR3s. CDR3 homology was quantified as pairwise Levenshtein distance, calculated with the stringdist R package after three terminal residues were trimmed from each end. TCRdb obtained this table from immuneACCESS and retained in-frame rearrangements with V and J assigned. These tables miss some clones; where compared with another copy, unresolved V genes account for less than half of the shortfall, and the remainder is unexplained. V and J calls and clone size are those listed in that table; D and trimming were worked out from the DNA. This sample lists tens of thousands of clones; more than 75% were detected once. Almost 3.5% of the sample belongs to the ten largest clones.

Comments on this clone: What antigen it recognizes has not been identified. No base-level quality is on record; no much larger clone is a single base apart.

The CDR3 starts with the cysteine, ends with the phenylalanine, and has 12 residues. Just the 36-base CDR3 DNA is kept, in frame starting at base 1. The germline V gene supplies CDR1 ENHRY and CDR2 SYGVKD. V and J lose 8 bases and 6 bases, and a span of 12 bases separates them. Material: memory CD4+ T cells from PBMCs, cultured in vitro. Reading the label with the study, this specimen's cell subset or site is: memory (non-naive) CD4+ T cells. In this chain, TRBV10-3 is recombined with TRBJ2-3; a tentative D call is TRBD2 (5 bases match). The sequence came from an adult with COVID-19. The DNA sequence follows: TGTGCCATCTCTAGCACTCCCGATACGCAGTATTTT. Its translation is CAISSTPDTQYF.